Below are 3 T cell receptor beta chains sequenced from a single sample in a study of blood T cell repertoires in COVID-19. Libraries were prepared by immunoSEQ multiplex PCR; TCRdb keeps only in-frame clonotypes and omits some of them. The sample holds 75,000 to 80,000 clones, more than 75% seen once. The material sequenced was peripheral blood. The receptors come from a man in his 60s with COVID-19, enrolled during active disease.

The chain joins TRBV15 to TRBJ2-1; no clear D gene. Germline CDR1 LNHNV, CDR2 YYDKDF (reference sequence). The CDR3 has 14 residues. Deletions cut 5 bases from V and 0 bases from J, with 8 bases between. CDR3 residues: CATSFNPSYNEQFF. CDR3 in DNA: TGTGCCACCAGCTTCAATCCCTCCTACAATGAGCAGTTCTTC.

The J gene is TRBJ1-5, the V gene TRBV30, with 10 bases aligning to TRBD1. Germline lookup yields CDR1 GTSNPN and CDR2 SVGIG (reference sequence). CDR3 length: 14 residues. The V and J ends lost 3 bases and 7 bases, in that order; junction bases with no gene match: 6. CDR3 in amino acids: CAWRRQGADQPQHF. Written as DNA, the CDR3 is TGTGCCTGGAGACGACAGGGGGCTGACCAGCCCCAGCATTTT.

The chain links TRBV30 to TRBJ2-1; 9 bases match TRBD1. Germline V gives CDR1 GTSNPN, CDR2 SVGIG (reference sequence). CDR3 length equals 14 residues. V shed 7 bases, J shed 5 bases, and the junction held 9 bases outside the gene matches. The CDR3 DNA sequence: TGTGCCTTCACAGGGGGCCCCTACCACAATGAGCAGTTCTTC. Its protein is CAFTGGPYHNEQFF.